Listed below are T cell receptor beta chains from one sample, sequenced in a study of blood T cells in healthy people across ages. TCRdb re-called the 5' RACE reads through MiXCR, storing one row per CDR3 protein. The table lists around 2 million distinct CDR3 sequences, about two fifths of them singletons. The specimen was blood. All receptors derive from a human donor in good health. The CDR3 runs from the conserved cysteine through the conserved F or W. The order of the fields is CDR3 length, V gene, J gene, clone size, D gene, CDR3 DNA, CDR3 protein. D genes are given only for firm matches. Clone size is shown for a subset of rows, as once, few, many or a class of expanded clone.

16	TRBV4-3	TRBJ2-3	many	TRBD2	TGCGCCAGCAGCCAAGATTTTAGCGGGGGTTTGGATACGCAGTATTTT	CASSQDFSGGLDTQYF
14	TRBV12-3/TRBV12-4	TRBJ2-7	few	-	TGTGCCAGCAGTTTTGGAGGGTCCCTCTACGAGCAGTACTTC	CASSFGGSLYEQYF
18	TRBV7-2	TRBJ2-1	few	-	TGTGCCAGCAGCTTAGCGCCTTGGGAGTTGGCTGGATACAATGAGCAGTTCTTC	CASSLAPWELAGYNEQFF
14	TRBV4-1	TRBJ2-7	few	-	TGCGCCAGCAGCCAAGACAACACTCCGGGCGAGCAGTACTTC	CASSQDNTPGEQYF
16	TRBV5-6	TRBJ2-5	-	-	TGTGCCAGCAGCTTCTCCCAGGCCCAAAACCAAGAGGCCCAGTACTTC	CASSFSQAQNQEAQYF
16	TRBV6-4	TRBJ2-7	-	-	TGTGCCAGCAGTGACTCCCGGGGCCATAGCTCCTACGAGCAGTACTTC	CASSDSRGHSSYEQYF
14	TRBV5-5	TRBJ2-3	few	-	TGTGCCAGCAGCTCCGTAACGGCCAGGGATACGCAGTATTTT	CASSSVTARDTQYF
13	TRBV7-9	TRBJ2-7	-	-	TGTGCCAGCAGCTCCTCCGAGGGACGCGAGCAGTACTTC	CASSSSEGREQYF
14	TRBV6-5	TRBJ1-1	many	-	TGTGCCAGCAGTTACTGGGACATGAACACTGAAGCTTTCTTT	CASSYWDMNTEAFF
17	TRBV11-2	TRBJ2-3	-	TRBD2	TGTGCCAGCAGCTTAGTTGGGACTAGCGGGAGAACAGATACGCAGTATTTT	CASSLVGTSGRTDTQYF
15	TRBV9	TRBJ2-5	-	-	TGTGCCAGCAGCGCGGGACCCCCCGGGCGAGAGACCCAGTACTTC	CASSAGPPGRETQYF
16	TRBV27	TRBJ1-5	-	-	TGTGCCAGCAGTTTAAGAGGGGGGCGCGGGATTCAGCCCCAGCATTTT	CASSLRGGRGIQPQHF
14	TRBV4-3	TRBJ2-7	many	TRBD1	TGCGCCAGCAGCCAAGTGACAGGGGTAAGCGAGCAGTACTTC	CASSQVTGVSEQYF
14	TRBV12-3/TRBV12-4	TRBJ1-5	-	-	TGTGCCAGCAGATATGGGGATGGCAATCGGCCCCAGCATTTT	CASRYGDGNRPQHF
13	TRBV7-8	TRBJ1-2	few	-	TGTGCCAGCAGCTTAGTGTACGGGGAAGGCTACACCTTC	CASSLVYGEGYTF
15	TRBV3-1	TRBJ2-3	-	-	TGTGCCAGCAGCCCGAGCGGAACCTACGGAGATACGCAGTATTTT	CASSPSGTYGDTQYF
15	TRBV5-5	TRBJ1-1	few	-	TGTGCCAGCGGAACAATCGGACAGTTGAACACTGAAGCTTTCTTT	CASGTIGQLNTEAFF
14	TRBV4-3	TRBJ1-2	-	-	TGCGCCAGCAGCCAAGAAGGGCGCGGCTATGGCTACACCTTC	CASSQEGRGYGYTF
16	TRBV4-3	TRBJ1-1	-	TRBD1	TGCGCCAGCAGCCAAGCTGGACAGGGGGCGAACACTGAAGCTTTCTTT	CASSQAGQGANTEAFF
16	TRBV6-2/TRBV6-3	TRBJ2-3	once	-	TGTGCCAGCTCATCACAGGGGGGGGCGAGCACAGATACGCAGTATTTT	CASSSQGGASTDTQYF
11	TRBV10-3	TRBJ2-1	-	-	TGTGCCATCATGGACATCTATGAGCAGTTCTTC	CAIMDIYEQFF
17	TRBV5-6	TRBJ1-2	few	TRBD1	TGTGCCAGCAGCCGCCGACAGGGGGTTGATCTAGTGTATGGCTACACCTTC	CASSRRQGVDLVYGYTF
16	TRBV30	TRBJ2-7	-	-	TGTGCCTGGAGTACCCTGAAGGGGTTTCCCGCCTACGAGCAGTACTTC	CAWSTLKGFPAYEQYF
14	TRBV7-9	TRBJ1-1	-	-	TGTGCCAGCAGCCCTGGATGGATGAACACTGAAGCTTTCTTT	CASSPGWMNTEAFF